The clone carrying this T cell receptor beta chain was seen only a few times. Antigen unknown. Each CDR3 protein is one row after TCRdb ran MiXCR on the 5' RACE reads. Of roughly 44,000 distinct CDR3 sequences listed, less than 35% were seen once; the top ten hold about 3.7%. The study's findings and limits: The larger cohort examined one V-J beta rearrangement, not whole repertoires. Tumor memory CD4+ T cell TCR gene usage was found to cluster with blood and lymph node memory CD4+ cells and with lymph node naive CD4+ cells.

Sequencing used memory CD4+ T cells sorted from a lymph node. Specified subset: memory CD4+ T cells, CD4+CD45RO+CD25-. The source of this sequence is a female donor with breast cancer.

The CDR3 reads CASSVQGGDATQYF. CDR3 coding DNA: TGTGCCAGCAGTGTACAGGGAGGTGACGCTACGCAGTATTTT. V gene TRBV6-1 combines with J gene TRBJ2-3, with D perhaps TRBD1 or TRBD2 (6 bases each). The V end was cut by 4 bases, the J end by 8 bases, with 16 bases between. Germline CDR1 reads MNHNS; CDR2 reads SASEGT. This CDR3 contains 14 residues.